This T cell receptor (beta chain) emerged from a study of T cells in tumors after PD-1 blockade. Study results and caveats: Some novel exhausted tumor clones appeared in pre-treatment blood, suggesting peripheral recruitment. Squamous carcinoma: about half of expanded exhausted clones novel, versus 25% to 30% of other expanded CD8+ clones.

Points on this clone: Antigen specificity is unknown.

J was trimmed by 3 bases and V by 6 bases; bases with no gene match: 8. Germline loops: CDR1 SGHDN, CDR2 FVKESK. The CDR3 covers 15 residues. The table came from immunoSEQ multiplex PCR; TCRdb's copy has only in-frame clones and leaves some out. The profile shows some 1,600 clones, approximately 67% of them singletons. V and J are TRBV14 and TRBJ2-3; 8 nucleotides align to TRBD1. This TCR came from a human donor with cutaneous squamous cell carcinoma. The sequenced sample was tumor tissue, obtained before anti-PD-1 treatment. For the CDR3, the DNA is TGTGCCAGCAGTCGTCATGGACAGGGAACAGATACGCAGTATTTT. Amino acid sequence: CASSRHGQGTDTQYF.